One sample yielded the 32 T cell receptor beta chains listed below, sequenced in a study of CD8+ T cells in alopecia areata. The authors extracted RNA and reverse transcribed it into cDNA as the sequencing template. Assay used: immunoSEQ multiplex PCR; TCRdb lists only in-frame clones, some missing. The data contain about 290,000 clones, about three fifths of them singletons. The treatment denotes: oral pan-JAK inhibitor, 5-10 mg twice daily. Sequences were derived from CD4+ T cells sorted from blood, sampled at week 24, from a patient treated with tofacitinib. These receptor sequences come from a human donor with alopecia areata.

This clone has a single count. The chain uses TRBV6-1 and TRBJ1-2, with D uncertain. CDR1 and CDR2 (germline): MNHNS, SASEGT. CDR3 length equals 13 residues. Deletions cut 2 bases from V and 8 bases from J, with 12 bases between. DNA for the CDR3: TGTGCCAGCAGTGAAAGGGCAAGCTGGGGCTACACCTTC. Translation: CASSERASWGYTF.

CDR3 nucleotides: TGCAGCGGCCTACTCAGCTCTGGAAACACCATATATTTT. Amino acid sequence: CSGLLSSGNTIYF. J is TRBJ1-3 and V is TRBV29-1; no clear D. Trimming took off 7 bases at V and 0 bases at J, with 10 bases between the two ends. Looked up from germline, CDR1 is SQVTM and CDR2 is ANQGSEA. The CDR3 extends over 13 amino acids.

This clone was recorded a few times. The chain carries TRBV6-5 and TRBJ2-5; 9 bases match TRBD1. The CDR3 runs to 14 residues. The V segment lost 2 bases and the J segment 7 bases; nucleotides outside the gene matches: 5. In germline, CDR1 is MNHEY, CDR2 SVGAGI. CDR3 sequence (DNA): TGTGCCAGCAGTTACCCGGGACAGGGCGGGACCCAGTACTTC. Translation gives CASSYPGQGGTQYF.

The rearrangement uses TRBV6-6 and TRBJ2-7; TRBD2 aligns across 7 bases. The CDR3 has 15 amino acids. V lost 0 bases and J lost 5; bases outside the gene matches: 7. The germline V gene encodes CDR1 MNHNY and CDR2 SVGAGI (reference sequence). CDR3: CASSYSGGRMNEQYF. The CDR3 DNA is TGTGCCAGCAGTTACTCGGGGGGGAGGATGAACGAGCAGTACTTC.

V is TRBV6-5 and J is TRBJ2-5, with 7 bases aligning to TRBD1. Trimming cost V 5 bases and J 9 bases; bases outside gene matches: 3. Germline V gene data show CDR1 as MNHEY and CDR2 as SVGAGI. This CDR3 has 11 residues. The CDR3 region has the DNA TGTGCCAGCAGTCCAGGGGGTTCCCAGTACTTC. Translating it yields CASSPGGSQYF.

This clone was seen a handful of times. This rearrangement joins TRBV9 to TRBJ1-6; D remains unclear. The germline gives CDR1 SGDLS, CDR2 YYNGEE. V shed 0 bases and J shed 7 bases, with 8 bases lying between them. This CDR3 comprises 14 residues. For the CDR3, the DNA is TGTGCCAGCAGCGTAGGCCTGCCGAATTCACCCCTCCACTTT. Amino acid sequence: CASSVGLPNSPLHF.

This clone has more than one count but fewer than ten. V is TRBV2 and J is TRBJ2-7; possibly TRBD1 for D (6 bases). Germline assignment: CDR1 SNHLY and CDR2 FYNNEI. V was cut by 0 bases and J by 6 bases, with 12 bases left in between. CDR3 size: 14 residues. CDR3 in DNA: TGTGCCAGCAGTGAAGCGACAGGAGCAGGCGAGCAGTACTTC. Its protein product is CASSEATGAGEQYF.

The rearrangement joins TRBV29-1 to TRBJ1-5; no clear D. The germline V gene has CDR1 SQVTM and CDR2 ANQGSEA. Trimming shortened V by 4 bases and J by 6 bases, and 10 bases separated the two germline ends. The CDR3 has 12 residues. As DNA, the CDR3 is TGCAGCGTTGGGGAAGAGGGTCAGCCCCAGCATTTT. This encodes CSVGEEGQPQHF.

This clone was counted only a few times. The gene calls are TRBV29-1 and TRBJ2-3; TRBD1 or TRBD2 may be the D gene (6 bases each). Germline V gene sequence: CDR1 SQVTM, CDR2 ANQGSEA. The ends were cut back, 7 bases at V and 7 bases at J, with 18 bases in the middle. The CDR3 is 13 residues long. The chain's CDR3 is CSAWGADPYTQYF. Here the CDR3 DNA reads TGCAGCGCCTGGGGGGCAGACCCATATACGCAGTATTTT.

The chain couples TRBV29-1 to TRBJ2-3; 8 bases agree with TRBD1. V was pared by 4 bases and J by 3 bases, with 15 bases of the junction left unmatched. This CDR3 is 17 amino acids long. CDR1 is SQVTM, CDR2 ANQGSEA, per germline. CDR3 amino acids: CSVGSLPGGALTDTQYF. As DNA, the CDR3 is TGCAGCGTTGGCAGCTTACCAGGGGGCGCATTGACAGATACGCAGTATTTT.

V is TRBV7-9 and J is TRBJ2-3; tentatively, D is TRBD1 (6 bases). Germline-derived CDR1 and CDR2 are SEHNR and FQNEAQ (reference sequence). This CDR3 contains 14 residues. Trimming left V 6 bases short and J 2 bases short, with 12 bases between. CDR3 DNA: TGTGCCAGCAGTCAACAGGGATCCACAGATACGCAGTATTTT. Translated, it gives CASSQQGSTDTQYF.

This chain connects TRBV9 to TRBJ1-6; no firm D call. The V end was cut by 2 bases, the J end by 8 bases, with 14 bases between. Germline V gene sequence: CDR1 SGDLS, CDR2 YYNGEE. The CDR3 runs to 15 residues. This CDR3 is CASSVRTSTDSPLHF. DNA for the CDR3: TGTGCCAGCAGCGTCCGTACCTCTACGGATTCACCCCTCCACTTT.

The chain is built from TRBV6-1 and TRBJ1-2; TRBD1 matches 9 bases. Germline CDR1 and CDR2: MNHNS and SASEGT. The V segment lost 6 bases and the J segment 3 bases; nucleotides outside the gene matches: 2. The CDR3 is 13 amino acids. CDR3 sequence: CASSRTGDYGYTF. In nucleotides, the CDR3 is TGTGCCAGCAGCCGGACAGGGGACTATGGCTACACCTTC.

This clone came up a few times. The genes are TRBV29-1 and TRBJ1-2, with 9 nucleotides matching TRBD1. CDR3 length equals 14 residues. Germline values: CDR1 SQVTM, CDR2 ANQGSEA. V gave up 4 bases and J gave up 4 bases; unmatched junction bases: 7. The CDR3: CSVGGTGRVYGYTF. The CDR3 nucleotides are TGCAGCGTTGGAGGGACAGGGAGGGTCTATGGCTACACCTTC. The full variable domain, in which reference TRBV29-1 and TRBJ1-2 provide the parts outside the CDR3, is SAVISQKPSRDICQRGTSLTIQCQVDSQVTMMFWYRQQPGQSLTLIATANQGSEATYESGFVIDKFPISRPNLTFSTLTVSNMSPEDSSIYLCSVGGTGRVYGYTFGSGTRLTVV.

The chain links TRBV29-1 to TRBJ1-5; D is unresolved. Trimming cost V 4 bases and J 5 bases, with 12 bases left between them. Germline CDR1 and CDR2: SQVTM and ANQGSEA. The CDR3 has 13 amino acids. The CDR3 DNA follows: TGCAGCGTTGTCGTCCGTGCGGATCAGCCCCAGCATTTT. Translating it yields CSVVVRADQPQHF.

The chain uses TRBV5-1 and TRBJ2-6, with D maybe TRBD1 (5 bases). The germline V gene encodes CDR1 SGHRS and CDR2 YFSETQ. CDR3 length equals 16 residues. With 0 bases removed from V and 2 bases from J, the gap between germline ends came to 9 bases. The CDR3, as DNA: TGCGCCAGCAGCTTGGTAGCCAGGGCTGGGGCCAACGTCCTGACTTTC. Amino acids: CASSLVARAGANVLTF.

This clone turned up a few times. This sample includes further DNA sequences coding for the same CDR3. V usage is TRBV10-3 and J usage is TRBJ1-1, with 9 bases identical to TRBD1. V shed 1 base, J shed 5 bases, and the junction held 5 bases outside the gene matches. Germline CDR1 ENHRY, CDR2 SYGVKD. The CDR3 loop spans 15 amino acids. The CDR3 nucleotides are TGTGCCATCAGTGAGTGGGACAGGGAATGGACTGAAGCTTTCTTT. This sequence encodes CAISEWDREWTEAFF.

V usage is TRBV7-2 and J usage is TRBJ1-6; possibly TRBD1 for D (5 bases). Trimming took 5 bases from V and 3 from J, leaving 14 bases between them. Germline assignment: CDR1 SGHTA and CDR2 FQGNSA. The CDR3 covers 16 residues. The CDR3 spells CASSRQPGNYNSPLHF. In nucleotides, the CDR3 is TGTGCCAGCAGCCGACAGCCCGGGAACTATAATTCACCCCTCCACTTT.

This clone occurred a few times. The rearrangement links TRBV10-3 to TRBJ2-7, with D possibly matching TRBD1 (7 bases). CDR3 length equals 12 residues. Looked up from germline, CDR1 is ENHRY and CDR2 is SYGVKD. Trimming left V 7 bases short and J 4 bases short, with 11 bases between. Here the CDR3 reads CAITAGGYEQYF. The CDR3 nucleotides read TGTGCCATCACGGCAGGGGGGTACGAGCAGTACTTC.

In its sample, this clone was seen a few times. The chain has TRBV4-1 and TRBJ1-2; TRBD1 might be the D (5 bases). The V gene lost 4 bases and the J gene lost 7 bases, with 16 bases spanning the gap. From germline, CDR1 is MGHRA and CDR2 YSYEKL. This CDR3 has 14 amino acids. Here the CDR3 reads CASSPWDAARGYTF. The DNA of the CDR3 is TGCGCCAGCAGCCCCTGGGACGCCGCGCGTGGCTACACCTTC.

This clone was recorded only once. The chain couples TRBV4-2 to TRBJ2-7, with D perhaps matching TRBD2 (6 bases). The CDR3 is made up of 16 amino acids. Trimming cost V 3 bases and J 7 bases, with 22 bases left between them. Germline values: CDR1 LGHNA, CDR2 YNFKEQ. The CDR3 here is CASSQPTGTPTREQYF. CDR3 DNA: TGTGCCAGCAGCCAGCCGACCGGGACTCCAACACGGGAGCAGTACTTC.

This clone occurred a few times. DNA for the CDR3: TGTGCCAGCAGGCAGAGCATTTGGGAGACCCAGTACTTC. It specifies CASRQSIWETQYF. V is TRBV7-2 and J is TRBJ2-5; no reliable D call. Germline CDR1 and CDR2: SGHTA and FQGNSA. The ends were cut back, 6 bases at V and 5 bases at J, with 13 bases in the middle. This CDR3 is built from 13 residues.

The chain combines TRBV6-1 with TRBJ2-5; 9 bases agree with TRBD2. The V and J ends lost 5 bases and 3 bases, in that order; junction bases with no gene match: 7. The CDR3 has 15 residues. Germline V gene lookup returns CDR1 MNHNS and CDR2 SASEGT. The CDR3 loop is CASSPWASGEETQYF. In nucleotides, the CDR3 is TGTGCCAGCAGTCCCTGGGCTAGCGGGGAAGAGACCCAGTACTTC.

Only a few counts were recorded for this clone. The chain has TRBV9 and TRBJ2-2, with D possibly being TRBD1 or TRBD2 (5 bases each). The V end was cut by 4 bases, the J end by 4 bases, with 17 bases between. This CDR3 is 16 amino acids long. CDR1 and CDR2 from the germline V gene are SGDLS and YYNGEE. The CDR3 DNA follows: TGTGCCAGCAGCTCACTTGGGGGAGCTACCACCGGGGAGCTGTTTTTT. Its translation: CASSSLGGATTGELFF.

In this sample, this clone turned up once. V is TRBV7-2 and J is TRBJ2-6, with D possibly matching TRBD2 (5 bases). Deletions cut 0 bases from V and 2 bases from J, with 14 bases between. Germline V lookup: CDR1 SGHTA, CDR2 FQGNSA. This CDR3 has 18 amino acids. The CDR3 sequence: CASSLAMRGITGANVLTF. CDR3 nucleotide sequence: TGTGCCAGCAGCTTAGCCATGAGAGGGATTACTGGGGCCAACGTCCTGACTTTC. Full variable domain (missing parts from reference TRBV7-2 and TRBJ2-6): GAGVSQSPSNKVTEKGKDVELRCDPISGHTALYWYRQSLGQGLEFLIYFQGNSAPDKSGLPSDRFSAERTGGSVSTLTIQRTQQEDSAVYLCASSLAMRGITGANVLTFGAGSRLTVL.

The chain uses TRBV2 and TRBJ2-6, with D perhaps matching TRBD1 (6 bases). The germline V gene has CDR1 SNHLY and CDR2 FYNNEI. This CDR3 is built from 16 residues. With 7 bases removed from V and 1 base from J, the gap between germline ends came to 14 bases. The CDR3 nucleotides read TGTGCCAGCACCCCTAACAGGGCTTCTGGGGCCAACGTCCTGACTTTC. This sequence encodes CASTPNRASGANVLTF.

V usage is TRBV29-1 and J usage is TRBJ1-1; D might be TRBD1 (5 bases). The CDR3 contains 14 residues. V shed 3 bases and J shed 3 bases, with 14 bases lying between them. CDR1 is SQVTM, CDR2 ANQGSEA, per germline. This CDR3 reads CSVERGDPHTEAFF. In DNA, the CDR3 is TGCAGCGTTGAGCGGGGGGACCCGCACACTGAAGCTTTCTTT.

This clone was detected only a few times. The V and J genes are TRBV5-4 and TRBJ2-3; D is undetermined. The V end was cut by 2 bases, the J end by 0 bases, with 10 bases between. This CDR3 contains 15 residues. Germline CDR1 is SGHNT and CDR2 is YYREEE (reference sequence). The chain's CDR3 is CASSFQLTSTDTQYF. CDR3 sequence (DNA): TGTGCCAGCAGCTTTCAACTAACTAGCACAGATACGCAGTATTTT.

The rearrangement uses TRBV6-6 and TRBJ1-2; maybe TRBD1 (5 bases). Trimming removed 4 bases from V and 4 bases from J, with 10 bases in between. CDR1 MNHNY and CDR2 SVGAGI come from the germline V gene (reference sequence). This CDR3 contains 13 residues. CDR3 DNA: TGTGCCAGCAGTTCAGGGCGATTCTATGGCTACACCTTC. Its translation: CASSSGRFYGYTF.

The chain uses TRBV7-2 and TRBJ1-5; D perhaps matches TRBD1 (6 bases). Trimming took 5 bases from V and 6 from J, leaving 14 bases between them. The CDR3 spans 14 residues. CDR1 and CDR2 (germline): SGHTA, FQGNSA. The CDR3 nucleotides are TGTGCCAGCAGCCAAGGGGGTTGGGGTCAGCCCCAGCATTTT. Translating it yields CASSQGGWGQPQHF.

The chain combines TRBV29-1 with TRBJ2-3, with 7 bases matching TRBD2. CDR1 SQVTM and CDR2 ANQGSEA come from the germline V gene. V shed 7 bases, J shed 1 base, and the junction held 8 bases outside the gene matches. This CDR3 spans 14 amino acids. CDR3 protein: CSAHTGLRTDTQYF. The CDR3 region has the DNA TGCAGCGCCCACACGGGACTACGCACAGATACGCAGTATTTT.

The V and J genes are TRBV2 and TRBJ1-6; D remains ambiguous. Per the germline V gene, CDR1 is SNHLY and CDR2 is FYNNEI. The length of the CDR3 is 12 residues. V was clipped by 6 bases and J by 8 bases, with 8 bases between them. DNA of the CDR3: TGTGCCAGCAGAATCCAGGATTCACCCCTCCACTTT. As protein: CASRIQDSPLHF. Drawing the rest from reference TRBV2 and TRBJ1-6, the complete variable domain is EPEVTQTPSHQVTQMGQEVILRCVPISNHLYFYWYRQILGQKVEFLVSFYNNEISEKSEIFDDQFSVERPDGSNFTLKIRSTKLEDSAMYFCASRIQDSPLHFGNGTRLTVT.